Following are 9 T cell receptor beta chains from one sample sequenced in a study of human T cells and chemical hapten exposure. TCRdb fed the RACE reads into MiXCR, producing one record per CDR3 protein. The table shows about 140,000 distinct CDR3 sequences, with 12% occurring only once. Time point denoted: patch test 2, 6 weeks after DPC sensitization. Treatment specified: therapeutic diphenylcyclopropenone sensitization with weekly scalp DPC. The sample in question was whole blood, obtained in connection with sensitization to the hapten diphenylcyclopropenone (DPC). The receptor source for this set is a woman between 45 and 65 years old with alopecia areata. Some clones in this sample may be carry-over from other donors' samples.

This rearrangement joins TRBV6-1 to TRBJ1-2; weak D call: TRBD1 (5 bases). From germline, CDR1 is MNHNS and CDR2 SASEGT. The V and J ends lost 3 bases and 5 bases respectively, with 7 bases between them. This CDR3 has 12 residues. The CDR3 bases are TGTGCCAGCAGTGAGGGACGTTATGGCTACACCTTC. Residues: CASSEGRYGYTF.

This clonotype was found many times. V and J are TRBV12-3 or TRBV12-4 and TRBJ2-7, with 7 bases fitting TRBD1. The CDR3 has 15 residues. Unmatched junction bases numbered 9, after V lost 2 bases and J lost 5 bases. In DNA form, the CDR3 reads TGTGCCAGCAGTTTAAGTGGGACAGCCCTTAACGAGCAGTACTTC. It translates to CASSLSGTALNEQYF.

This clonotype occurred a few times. CDR3: CASSEDSKTNEKLFF. The CDR3 DNA sequence: TGTGCCAGCAGTGAGGACAGCAAGACTAATGAAAAACTGTTTTTT. The V gene is TRBV12-3 or TRBV12-4, the J gene TRBJ1-4, with D maybe TRBD1 (6 bases). The ends were cut back, 5 bases at V and 2 bases at J, with 12 bases in the middle. The CDR3 spans 15 residues.

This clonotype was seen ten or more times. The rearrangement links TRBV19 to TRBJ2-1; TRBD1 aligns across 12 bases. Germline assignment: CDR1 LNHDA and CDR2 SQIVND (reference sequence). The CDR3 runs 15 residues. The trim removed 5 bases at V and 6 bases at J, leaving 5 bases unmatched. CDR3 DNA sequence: TGTGCCAGTAGTTTGGGACAGGGGGCTTTCAATGAGCAGTTCTTC. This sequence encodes CASSLGQGAFNEQFF.

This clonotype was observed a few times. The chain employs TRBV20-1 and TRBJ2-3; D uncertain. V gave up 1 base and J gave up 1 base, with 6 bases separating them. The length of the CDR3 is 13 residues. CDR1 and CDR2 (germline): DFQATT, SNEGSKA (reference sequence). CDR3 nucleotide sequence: TGCAGTGCTAGAGTCCAGGGCACAGATACGCAGTATTTT. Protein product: CSARVQGTDTQYF.

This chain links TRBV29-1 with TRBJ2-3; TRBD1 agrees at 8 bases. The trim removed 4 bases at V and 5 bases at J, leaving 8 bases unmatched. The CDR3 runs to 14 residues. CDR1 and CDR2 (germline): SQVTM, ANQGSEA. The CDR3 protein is CSVAKQGAGDTQYF. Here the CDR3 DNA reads TGCAGCGTTGCAAAGCAGGGGGCGGGAGATACGCAGTATTTT.

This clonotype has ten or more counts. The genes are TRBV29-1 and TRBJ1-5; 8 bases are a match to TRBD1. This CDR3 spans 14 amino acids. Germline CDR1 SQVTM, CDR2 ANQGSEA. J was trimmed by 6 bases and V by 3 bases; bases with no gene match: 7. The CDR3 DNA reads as TGCAGCGTTGACTCAGGGGGCGAGGGTCAGCCCCAGCATTTT. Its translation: CSVDSGGEGQPQHF.

The CDR3 spells CSVNRGLGAEAFF. CDR3 DNA: TGCAGCGTCAACAGGGGCCTTGGGGCTGAAGCTTTCTTT. V gene TRBV29-1 combines with J gene TRBJ1-1; 7 bases match TRBD1. The CDR3 spans 13 residues. With 6 bases clipped from V and 6 bases from J, the junction kept 10 bases outside the gene matches. Germline V gene data show CDR1 as SQVTM and CDR2 as ANQGSEA.

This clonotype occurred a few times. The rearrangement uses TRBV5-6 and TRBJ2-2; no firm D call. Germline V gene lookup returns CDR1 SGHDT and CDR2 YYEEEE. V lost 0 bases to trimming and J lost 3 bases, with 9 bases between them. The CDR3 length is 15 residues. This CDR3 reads CASSLARVYTGELFF. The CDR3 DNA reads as TGTGCCAGCAGCTTGGCAAGGGTTTACACCGGGGAGCTGTTTTTT.